Following are 31 T cell receptor beta chains from one sample sequenced in a study of technical replicates of blood from a handful of donors. Only in-frame clones appear in the TCRdb table, and some are missing; sequencing was by immunoSEQ multiplex PCR. The data hold approximately 94,000 clones, with almost 97% observed a single time. Sample: T cells isolated from PBMCs. The receptors were gathered from a human donor in good health.

The CDR3 region is CASSLFSGIDTEAFF. CDR3 nucleotide sequence: TGTGCCAGCAGCTTATTTTCCGGGATTGATACTGAAGCTTTCTTT. This rearrangement joins TRBV7-9 to TRBJ1-1, with D unresolved. V dropped 2 bases and J dropped 5 bases, with 15 bases sitting between them. Looked up from germline, CDR1 is SEHNR and CDR2 is FQNEAQ (reference sequence). This CDR3 contains 15 residues.

The chain couples TRBV6-6 to TRBJ2-2, with D perhaps TRBD1 (5 bases). Germline-derived CDR1 and CDR2 are MNHNY and SVGAGI (reference sequence). CDR3 length equals 14 residues. V was trimmed by 7 bases and J by 6 bases, leaving 15 bases between them. This CDR3 is CASKQEMVSGELFF. CDR3 bases: TGTGCCAGCAAACAGGAAATGGTCTCCGGGGAGCTGTTTTTT.

This chain uses TRBV13 with TRBJ2-7; 13 bases are a match to TRBD2. The trim removed 4 bases at V and 3 bases at J, leaving 3 bases unmatched. Germline V gives CDR1 PRHDT, CDR2 FYEKMQ (reference sequence). CDR3 length equals 15 residues. Here the CDR3 reads CASSSGLAGVYEQYF. CDR3 DNA sequence: TGTGCCAGCAGCTCAGGACTAGCGGGAGTCTACGAGCAGTACTTC.

For this clone: Sequence at one end of the junction differs from germline and may be a read error. V gene TRBV19 combines with J gene TRBJ2-7; D gene uncertain. The CDR3 is made up of 15 amino acids. Germline V gene lookup returns CDR1 LNHDA and CDR2 SQIVND (reference sequence). The CDR3 spells CVSSIVFEVYYEQYF. The CDR3 DNA follows: TGTGTCAGTAGTATAGTCTTTGAGGTCTACTACGAGCAGTACTTC.

The rearrangement joins TRBV6-5 to TRBJ2-7; 7 bases agree with TRBD1. The ends lost 0 bases at V and 3 bases at J; junction bases unmatched: 8. The germline V gene has CDR1 MNHEY and CDR2 SVGAGI. The CDR3 totals 16 residues. CDR3 region: CASSYSHPRQGYEQYF. As DNA, the CDR3 is TGTGCCAGCAGTTACTCGCATCCCCGACAGGGCTACGAGCAGTACTTC.

CDR3 sequence reads: CASSQEDTGQPQHF. CDR3 coding DNA: TGCGCCAGCAGCCAAGAGGACACAGGTCAGCCCCAGCATTTT. V is TRBV4-1 and J is TRBJ1-5, with D perhaps TRBD1 (5 bases). The V gene lost 0 bases and the J gene lost 6 bases, with 9 bases spanning the gap. CDR3 size: 14 residues. Germline V CDR1 and CDR2: MGHRA, YSYEKL.

V and J are TRBV6-5 and TRBJ1-2, with 9 bases matching TRBD1. Losses at the gene ends were 8 bases for V and 2 bases for J; bases not matched to a gene: 3. This CDR3 is 13 amino acids long. Germline values: CDR1 MNHEY, CDR2 SVGAGI. CDR3: CASRTGANYGYTF. The CDR3 bases are TGTGCCAGCCGGACAGGGGCCAACTATGGCTACACCTTC.

V gene TRBV7-2 combines with J gene TRBJ2-7, with TRBD1 as a possible D gene (6 bases). Trimming cost V 0 bases and J 3 bases, with 12 bases left between them. Germline V gene sequence: CDR1 SGHTA, CDR2 FQGNSA. The CDR3 length is 15 residues. The CDR3 spells CASSLATGQYYEQYF. DNA of the CDR3: TGTGCCAGCAGCTTAGCCACAGGGCAATACTACGAGCAGTACTTC.

V gene TRBV14 combines with J gene TRBJ2-7; perhaps TRBD2 as D (6 bases). The ends were cut back, 6 bases at V and 0 bases at J, with 12 bases in the middle. The CDR3 is made up of 14 amino acids. Germline V gives CDR1 SGHDN, CDR2 FVKESK. The CDR3 region is CASSRGTYSYEQYF. The CDR3 nucleotides are TGTGCCAGCAGTCGCGGGACCTACTCCTACGAGCAGTACTTC.

This clone was counted once. This chain connects TRBV2 to TRBJ2-2; 9 bases align to TRBD2. The CDR3 loop spans 15 amino acids. V shed 9 bases and J 5 bases; nucleotides not matched to a gene: 10. The germline CDR1 and CDR2 sequences are SNHLY and FYNNEI. The CDR3 sequence is CASSGAGGFTGELFF. The CDR3 DNA sequence: TGTGCCAGTTCCGGAGCGGGAGGTTTTACCGGGGAGCTGTTTTTT.

CDR3 sequence: CASSRTSGRIQFF. DNA of the CDR3: TGTGCCAGCAGTAGGACTAGCGGGAGAATCCAGTTCTTC. The genes are TRBV6-5 and TRBJ2-1, with 13 bases fitting TRBD2. Trimming removed 5 bases from V and 13 bases from J; junction bases left unmatched: 5. From germline, CDR1 is MNHEY and CDR2 SVGAGI. This CDR3 contains 13 residues.

The chain carries TRBV28 and TRBJ1-5; D might be TRBD1 (5 bases). Germline V lookup: CDR1 MDHEN, CDR2 SYDVKM. The CDR3 runs to 15 residues. V was trimmed by 5 bases and J by 2 bases, leaving 13 bases between them. CDR3 region: CASSPPPRGNQPQHF. DNA for the CDR3: TGTGCCAGCAGTCCTCCCCCCAGGGGCAATCAGCCCCAGCATTTT.

The chain recombines TRBV25-1 with TRBJ1-2, with 8 bases lining up with TRBD1. Germline V gene lookup returns CDR1 MGHDK and CDR2 SYGVNS. The junction had 8 bases not matched to a gene; V was cut back by 4 bases and J by 4 bases. CDR3 length: 15 residues. In DNA, the CDR3 is TGTGCCAGCAGTGGAGCAGGGGGCGATGGCTATGGCTACACCTTC. Translation: CASSGAGGDGYGYTF.

CDR3 nucleotide sequence: TGTGCCAGCAGTTACGAGAGATTCACCGGGGAGCTGTTTTTT. Protein product: CASSYERFTGELFF. The rearrangement joins TRBV6-5 to TRBJ2-2; D remains ambiguous. This CDR3 region has 14 residues. The germline gives CDR1 MNHEY, CDR2 SVGAGI. The germline V and J ends were trimmed by 2 bases and 4 bases, with 8 bases remaining between them.

The chain couples TRBV19 to TRBJ2-7, with 7 nucleotides matching TRBD1. V lost 8 bases and J lost 3; bases outside the gene matches: 4. CDR1 is LNHDA, CDR2 SQIVND, per germline (reference sequence). There are 12 residues in the CDR3. For the CDR3, the DNA is TGTGCCAGTGGACAGGAATACTACGAGCAGTACTTC. It is translated as CASGQEYYEQYF.

CDR3 coding DNA: TGCGCCAGCAGCCGACTAGGGGGCCCTGAGCAGTTCTTC. As protein: CASSRLGGPEQFF. J is TRBJ2-1 and V is TRBV4-1; D perhaps matches TRBD1 (7 bases). Trimming removed 4 bases at V and 9 bases at J, with 13 bases between. Per the germline V gene, CDR1 is MGHRA and CDR2 is YSYEKL. The CDR3 is 13 amino acids.

This chain joins TRBV18 and TRBJ1-2; 8 bases agree with TRBD1. The CDR3 loop spans 14 amino acids. In germline, CDR1 is KGHSH, CDR2 LQKENI. V dropped 3 bases and J dropped 3; count of bases not matched to a gene: 3. CDR3 in amino acids: CASSPGQGDYGYTF. For the CDR3, the DNA is TGTGCCAGCTCACCTGGACAGGGTGACTATGGCTACACCTTC. Filled out from reference TRBV18 and TRBJ1-2, the complete variable domain reads NAGVMQNPRHLVRRRGQEARLRCSPMKGHSHVYWYRQLPEEGLKFMVYLQKENIIDESGMPKERFSAEFPKEGPSILRIQQVVRGDSAAYFCASSPGQGDYGYTFGSGTRLTVV.

The chain carries TRBV27 and TRBJ2-7, with D possibly TRBD2 on 6 matching bases. The CDR3 spans 14 residues. Germline CDR1 and CDR2: MNHEY and SMNVEV (reference sequence). Trimming removed 8 bases at V and 2 bases at J, with 16 bases between. In nucleotides, the CDR3 is TGTGCCAGCCGAACCGGGACTGTTACCTACGAGCAGTACTTC. Translated: CASRTGTVTYEQYF.

This clone was found a few times. The J gene is TRBJ1-3, the V gene TRBV30; D is unclear. Trimming cost V 3 bases and J 0 bases, with 9 bases left between them. Germline values: CDR1 GTSNPN, CDR2 SVGIG (reference sequence). This CDR3 has 14 amino acids. For the CDR3, the DNA is TGTGCCTGGAGGCGGGGTGGCTCTGGAAACACCATATATTTT. Its translation: CAWRRGGSGNTIYF.

The chain couples TRBV27 to TRBJ2-7; no reliable D call. The CDR3 covers 13 residues. Germline assignment: CDR1 MNHEY and CDR2 SMNVEV (reference sequence). Trimming took 5 bases from V and 6 from J, leaving 14 bases between them. The CDR3 DNA sequence: TGTGCCAGCAGTCCCGACCGGTCGGGCGAGCAGTACTTC. Translation: CASSPDRSGEQYF.

The J gene is TRBJ2-3, the V gene TRBV7-8; 7 bases agree with TRBD2. Trimming removed 3 bases from V and 4 bases from J; junction bases left unmatched: 7. This CDR3 is built from 15 residues. Per the germline V gene, CDR1 is SGHVS and CDR2 is FQNEAQ. CDR3 amino acids: CASSFFGGRADTQYF. In DNA form, the CDR3 reads TGTGCCAGCAGCTTTTTTGGGGGGAGGGCAGATACGCAGTATTTT.

V and J are TRBV15 and TRBJ2-3; 8 bases agree with TRBD2. The germline gives CDR1 LNHNV, CDR2 YYDKDF (reference sequence). CDR3 length equals 17 residues. V trimming: 2 bases; J trimming: 0 bases; junction bases outside the gene matches: 7. The CDR3 region has the DNA TGTGCCACCAGCAGAACCCCTTTAGCGGGAAGCACAGATACGCAGTATTTT. Amino acids: CATSRTPLAGSTDTQYF. The full variable domain, rest sourced from reference TRBV15 and TRBJ2-3, is DAMVIQNPRYQVTQFGKPVTLSCSQTLNHNVMYWYQQKSSQAPKLLFHYYDKDFNNEADTPDNFQSRRPNTSFCFLDIRSPGLGDTAMYLCATSRTPLAGSTDTQYFGPGTRLTVL.

The V and J genes are TRBV6-6 and TRBJ2-1, with TRBD2 identical over 11 bases. Trimming cost V 5 bases and J 4 bases; bases outside gene matches: 4. CDR1 MNHNY and CDR2 SVGAGI come from the germline V gene (reference sequence). The length of the CDR3 is 15 residues. This CDR3 reads CASSAGLAAYNEQFF. The CDR3 DNA reads as TGTGCCAGCAGTGCGGGACTAGCGGCTTACAATGAGCAGTTCTTC.

V and J are TRBV28 and TRBJ2-1; the match to TRBD2 covers 8 bases. The CDR3 is 15 residues long. The V segment lost 6 bases and the J segment 2 bases; nucleotides outside the gene matches: 6. Germline V CDR1 and CDR2: MDHEN, SYDVKM. The chain's CDR3 is CASSKTSGAYNEQFF. CDR3 sequence (DNA): TGTGCCAGCAGCAAAACTAGCGGAGCCTACAATGAGCAGTTCTTC.

The chain is built from TRBV15 and TRBJ2-2; 7 bases are shared with TRBD2. The CDR3 is 17 amino acids. Germline CDR1 reads LNHNV; CDR2 reads YYDKDF (reference sequence). V trimming: 3 bases; J trimming: 3 bases; junction bases outside the gene matches: 10. The CDR3 region is CATSRASVLADTGELFF. The CDR3 DNA is TGTGCCACCAGCAGGGCCTCGGTTCTAGCGGACACCGGGGAGCTGTTTTTT.

J is TRBJ1-1 and V is TRBV27; D is unclear. CDR3 length equals 13 residues. V lost 8 bases to trimming and J lost 2 bases, with 12 bases between them. Germline CDR1 is MNHEY and CDR2 is SMNVEV (reference sequence). The CDR3: CASLKRVNTEAFF. In nucleotides, the CDR3 is TGTGCCAGCCTTAAGAGGGTTAACACTGAAGCTTTCTTT.

This chain uses TRBV6-5 with TRBJ2-7; D unresolved. This CDR3 region has 14 residues. V dropped 5 bases and J dropped 5 bases, with 16 bases sitting between them. Germline CDR1 reads MNHEY; CDR2 reads SVGAGI. CDR3 in amino acids: CASSDPDNPDEQYF. In DNA form, the CDR3 reads TGTGCCAGCAGTGACCCAGACAATCCTGACGAGCAGTACTTC.

This rearrangement joins TRBV7-9 to TRBJ2-3; TRBD2 aligns across 9 bases. The germline gives CDR1 SEHNR, CDR2 FQNEAQ (reference sequence). This CDR3 comprises 15 residues. J gave up 2 bases and V 5 bases, and 5 bases lay outside the gene matches. DNA for the CDR3: TGTGCCAGCAGCCGACTAGCGGAAGACACAGATACGCAGTATTTT. This codes for CASSRLAEDTDTQYF.

V usage is TRBV5-5 and J usage is TRBJ2-7; 16 nucleotides match TRBD2. With V trimmed by 2 bases and J by 5 bases, 10 bases remained unmatched. The CDR3 is 18 residues long. Germline V CDR1 and CDR2: SGHKS, YYEKEE (reference sequence). The chain's CDR3 is CASSFIGTSGRALDEQYF. Here the CDR3 DNA reads TGTGCCAGCAGCTTCATTGGGACTAGCGGGAGGGCTTTGGACGAGCAGTACTTC.

The V and J genes are TRBV7-8 and TRBJ1-1, with 7 bases matching TRBD1. The CDR3 contains 14 residues. The trim removed 5 bases at V and 3 bases at J, leaving 6 bases unmatched. From germline, CDR1 is SGHVS and CDR2 FQNEAQ. CDR3 protein: CASSHRDSYTEAFF. The CDR3 DNA is TGTGCCAGCAGCCACCGGGACAGTTACACTGAAGCTTTCTTT.

This clone was picked up one time. The chain has TRBV13 and TRBJ2-1; 7 bases map to TRBD1. Germline V gene sequence: CDR1 PRHDT, CDR2 FYEKMQ (reference sequence). J gave up 9 bases and V 1 base, and 3 bases lay outside the gene matches. CDR3 length: 13 residues. The DNA for the CDR3 is TGTGCCAGCAGCTTAGAGGGACAGAGTGAGCAGTTCTTC. Its translation is CASSLEGQSEQFF.